The TCR beta chain described here comes from a study of blood T cell repertoires in COVID-19. The protocol was immunoSEQ multiplex PCR, while the TCRdb copy is restricted to in-frame clones and leaves out a portion. The profile shows some 130,000 clones, more than 70% of them singletons. This CDR3 has 14 amino acids. Deletions cut 0 bases from V and 6 bases from J, with 11 bases between. CDR1 and CDR2 (germline): LNHNV, YYDKDF (reference sequence). Residents of approximately 25 US areas, aged roughly 18 to 95 years, made up the participants. The source of this sequence is a man in his forties with acute COVID-19. Specimen: PBMCs or T cells enriched from blood (not recorded which). The chain couples TRBV15 to TRBJ1-2; D gene unclear. The DNA of the CDR3 is TGTGCCACCAGCAGAGATATCCTCGCGGATGGCTACACCTTC. Translated, it gives CATSRDILADGYTF.